This TCR beta chain was obtained from a study of identifying expanded T cells in peripheral blood (dated by TCRdb to about 2019). Concerning the study at large: Technical replicates were generated by sequencing separate aliquots of the same genomic DNA pool, and four replicates were compared pairwise.

General study outcomes and caveats: The beta-binomial model significantly reduced the number of clones called differentially abundant and the false-positive rate across all healthy-donor time intervals. The authors expected biological variance in healthy repertoires might increase further over much longer intervals such as months to years. Variance in clone template counts between approximately two-week samples significantly increased with total template count across all healthy donors. Approximately 1.2 differentially abundant clones were flagged by the binomial model between technical replicates, whereas about 15 and 19 were flagged over around two weeks and four weeks, respectively.

On this clone itself: Its antigen is not yet known. The input lacks base qualities; no much larger clone sits a single base away. This CDR3 is also generated by other DNA sequences in the sample.

TCRbeta CDR3 regions were profiled with the immunoSEQ Assay using bias-controlled multiplex PCR amplification of genomic DNA. The published analysis was carried out like this. The absolute abundance of each unique TCRbeta CDR3 region was quantified after sequences were collapsed and filtered. Differential abundance was tested with two models: a binomial (Fisher-equivalent) model and a beta-binomial model that adds time-dependent variance fitted from healthy donors. Clones with fewer than 5 combined templates were excluded, and clones with Benjamini-Hochberg FDR below 0.01 were called differentially abundant. In the beta-binomial model, variance was expressed as a function of the total template count across the two samples, in the form v = (b*log(k)+a)^2. The immuneACCESS repertoire file appears here via TCRdb, limited to in-frame rearrangements. These files lack a portion of the clones; in checked studies, under half of the deficit traces to unresolved V genes, and the cause of the others is not known. The V and J calls and clone size are taken from that table; D and trimming were inferred from the DNA. The sample table records about 91,000 clones; approximately 91% of these occur just once. The ten largest clones capture around 3.8% of the sample.

No immune events, such as infections, were documented for the healthy donors during the collection period. Blood repertoires from healthy donors were used as a training cohort for calibrating time-dependent variance in a beta-binomial model of differential abundance of T-cell clones. The training cohort included 10 or so healthy donors, of whom 3 were female and 7 were male. Donor ages ranged from roughly 29 to 64 years, with an average of about 40 years. Whole blood from each healthy donor was obtained from a commercial supplier and was collected at three time points approximately 15 days apart. Genomic DNA was extracted from unsorted whole blood for immunosequencing. CDR1 and CDR2 were assigned from the germline V gene as SNHLY and FYNNEI. From its cysteine to its phenylalanine, the CDR3 spans 12 amino acids. The kept DNA is CDR3 alone, 36 bases in frame from the first base. V sheds 4 bases and J sheds 2 bases, leaving 6 bases between their ends.

What was sequenced was blood. This clonotype was sampled from a person aged 18 to 70 in good health. In this chain, TRBV2 is recombined with TRBJ2-7, with no D gene named confidently. This receptor has the CDR3 CASSATAYEQYF. The DNA sequence is as follows: TGTGCCAGCAGTGCTACAGCCTACGAGCAGTACTTC.